This entry concerns a single T cell receptor beta chain. Trimming pared 0 bases from V and 6 bases from J, leaving 14 bases between. CDR1 and CDR2 (germline): MNHEY, SVGAGI. CDR3 length: 15 amino acids. This sample is drawn from a study of T cell changes during pregnancy in multiple sclerosis. This table comes from immunoSEQ multiplex PCR, and its TCRdb copy is limited to in-frame clones, with some not included. The sample consists of 35,000 or so clones, approximately 91% of them appearing once. This specimen consisted of CD8+ T cells from peripheral blood mononuclear cells, obtained in the third trimester of pregnancy. The chain links TRBV6-5 to TRBJ1-2; TRBD1 might be the D (5 bases). This clonotype was sampled from a female donor with multiple sclerosis, enrolled in a pregnancy study. The CDR3 region has the DNA TGTGCCAGCAGTTACTCGCGGCAGGGTGGGGATGGCTACACCTTC. It translates to CASSYSRQGGDGYTF.